This is a list of T cell receptor beta chains from one sample in a study of T cell repertoires in cytomegalovirus infection. Each CDR3 protein gets one entry after TCRdb re-called the reads with MiXCR. Of about 700,000 distinct CDR3 sequences listed, around a third are singletons. Their antigens remain unidentified. The sample consisted of cultured PBMCs, taken from culture after CMV antigen stimulation. The receptor set was obtained from a human donor in good health (CMV status not recorded). Some clones in this sample may be carry-over from other donors' samples. Each CDR3 is given with its conserved first and last residue. The D gene is left open where the match is weak. Not all rows give a size; the values are once, few, many and, for expanded clones, a class.

V: TRBV2
J: TRBJ2-3
D: -
size: -
DNA: TGTGCCAGCAGGAGGGAGACCACAGATACGCAGTATTTT
CDR3: CASRRETTDTQYF

V: TRBV4-2
J: TRBJ2-7
D: -
size: few
DNA: TGTGCCAGCAGCCAAGGTAGTAGCGGACTCTACGAGCAGTACTTC
CDR3: CASSQGSSGLYEQYF

V: TRBV6-6
J: TRBJ1-6
D: -
size: few
DNA: TGTGCCAGCAGTTCACCAGAAGAATCACCCCTCCACTTT
CDR3: CASSSPEESPLHF

V: TRBV9
J: TRBJ1-1
D: -
size: -
DNA: TGTGCCAGCAGCGTAGGTCAGGTCTGGGAGGACACTGAAGCTTTCTTT
CDR3: CASSVGQVWEDTEAFF

V: TRBV5-1
J: TRBJ2-1
D: TRBD2
size: few
DNA: TGCGCCAGCAGCCCCGGGACTAGCGATGAGCAGTTCTTC
CDR3: CASSPGTSDEQFF

V: TRBV12-3/TRBV12-4
J: TRBJ2-3
D: TRBD2
size: -
DNA: TGTGCCAGCAGTTTAGGGGGACTAGTCATAGATACGCAGTATTTT
CDR3: CASSLGGLVIDTQYF

V: TRBV6-1
J: TRBJ2-3
D: TRBD1
size: few
DNA: TGTGCCAGCAGCCGACAGGGCTTTGATACGCAGTATTTT
CDR3: CASSRQGFDTQYF

V: TRBV5-4
J: TRBJ1-1
D: -
size: few
DNA: TGTGCCAGCAGCTTGGCAGGGATAACTGAAGCTTTCTTT
CDR3: CASSLAGITEAFF

V: TRBV19
J: TRBJ1-2
D: -
size: -
DNA: TGTGCCACCCGCCGCGAGTATGGCTACACCTTC
CDR3: CATRREYGYTF

V: TRBV12-5
J: TRBJ2-3
D: -
size: few
DNA: TGTGCTAGTGGCCCCTCTAGCACAGATACGCAGTATTTT
CDR3: CASGPSSTDTQYF

V: TRBV10-3
J: TRBJ2-3
D: -
size: few
DNA: TGTGCCATCAGTGCCCCGGGGACAGATACGCAGTATTTT
CDR3: CAISAPGTDTQYF

V: TRBV7-2
J: TRBJ1-2
D: -
size: many
DNA: TGTGCCAGCAGCTCCAACTCATGGGGATCCGGCTACACCTTC
CDR3: CASSSNSWGSGYTF

V: TRBV19
J: TRBJ2-1
D: -
size: few
DNA: TGTGCCAGTAGTAAGGGGCTTACTACGTACAATGAGCAGTTCTTC
CDR3: CASSKGLTTYNEQFF

V: TRBV6-5
J: TRBJ2-3
D: TRBD2
size: -
DNA: TGTGCCAGCAGCCGACTAGCGGGGGGCCCCACGGATACGCAGTATTTT
CDR3: CASSRLAGGPTDTQYF

V: TRBV7-6
J: TRBJ1-5
D: -
size: many
DNA: TGTGCCAGCAGCCCGGGATTACGACAAGATCAGCCCCAGCATTTT
CDR3: CASSPGLRQDQPQHF